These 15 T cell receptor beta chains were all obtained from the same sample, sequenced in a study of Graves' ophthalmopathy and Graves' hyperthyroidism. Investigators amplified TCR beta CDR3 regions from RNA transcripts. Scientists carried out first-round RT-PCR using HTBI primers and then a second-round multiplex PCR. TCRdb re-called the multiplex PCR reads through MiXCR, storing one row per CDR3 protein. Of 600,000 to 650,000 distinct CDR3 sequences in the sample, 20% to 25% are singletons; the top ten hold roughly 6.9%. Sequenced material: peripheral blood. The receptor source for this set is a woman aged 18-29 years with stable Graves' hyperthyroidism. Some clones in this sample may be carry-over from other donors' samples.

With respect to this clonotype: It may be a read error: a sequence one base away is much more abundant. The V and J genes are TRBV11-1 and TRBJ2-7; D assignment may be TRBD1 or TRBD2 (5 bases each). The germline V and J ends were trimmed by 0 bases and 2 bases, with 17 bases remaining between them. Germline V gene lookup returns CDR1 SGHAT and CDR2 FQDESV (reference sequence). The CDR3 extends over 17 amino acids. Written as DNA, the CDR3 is TGTGCCAGCAGCTTAGCGACGCCGGGGCTACAACCCTACGAGCAGTACTTC. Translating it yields CASSLATPGLQPYEQYF.

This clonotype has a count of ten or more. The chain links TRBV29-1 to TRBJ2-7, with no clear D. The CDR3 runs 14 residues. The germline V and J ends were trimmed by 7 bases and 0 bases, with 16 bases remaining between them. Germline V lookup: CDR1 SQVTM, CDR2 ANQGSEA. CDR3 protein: CSGRERGDSYEQYF. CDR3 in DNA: TGCAGCGGTCGCGAAAGAGGAGACTCCTACGAGCAGTACTTC.

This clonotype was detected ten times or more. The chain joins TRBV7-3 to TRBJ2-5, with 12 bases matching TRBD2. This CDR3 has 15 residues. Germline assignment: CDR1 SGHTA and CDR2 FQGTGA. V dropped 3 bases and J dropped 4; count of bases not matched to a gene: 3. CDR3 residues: CASSFLAGGRETQYF. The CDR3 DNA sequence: TGTGCCAGCAGCTTTCTAGCGGGGGGGCGAGAGACCCAGTACTTC.

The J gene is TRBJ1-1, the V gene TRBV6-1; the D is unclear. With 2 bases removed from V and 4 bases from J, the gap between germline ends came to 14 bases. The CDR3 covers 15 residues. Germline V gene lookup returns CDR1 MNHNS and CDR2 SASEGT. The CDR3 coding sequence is TGTGCCAGCAGTGAACAACCCCGTCGGGGCACTGAAGCTTTCTTT. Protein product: CASSEQPRRGTEAFF.

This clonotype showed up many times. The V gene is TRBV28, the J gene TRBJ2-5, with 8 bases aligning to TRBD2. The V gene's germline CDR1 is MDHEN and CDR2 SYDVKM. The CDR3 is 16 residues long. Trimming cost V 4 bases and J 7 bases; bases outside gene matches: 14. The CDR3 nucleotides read TGTGCCAGCAGTTCTCGGGTCACGGGGGGGGCCGGGACCCAGTACTTC. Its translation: CASSSRVTGGAGTQYF.

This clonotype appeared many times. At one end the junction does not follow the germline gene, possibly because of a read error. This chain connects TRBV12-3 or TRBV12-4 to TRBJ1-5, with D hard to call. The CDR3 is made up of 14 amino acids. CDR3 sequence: CASSLGNSNQPQHF. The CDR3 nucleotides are TGTGCCAGCAGCTTAGGCAATAGCAATCAGCCCCAGCATTTT.

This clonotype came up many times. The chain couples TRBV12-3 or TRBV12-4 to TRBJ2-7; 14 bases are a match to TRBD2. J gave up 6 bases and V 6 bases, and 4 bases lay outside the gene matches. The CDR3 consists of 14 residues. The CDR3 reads CASRGTSGSSEQYF. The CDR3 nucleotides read TGTGCCAGCAGAGGGACTAGCGGGAGCTCCGAGCAGTACTTC.

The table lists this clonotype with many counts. This chain's CDR3 is CASSLPSAKTQYF. CDR3 DNA: TGTGCCAGCAGCTTACCTAGCGCCAAGACCCAGTACTTC. This sequence joins TRBV7-2 and TRBJ2-5, with D maybe TRBD2 (6 bases). Deletions cut 2 bases from V and 6 bases from J, with 10 bases between. Germline CDR1 and CDR2: SGHTA and FQGNSA. There are 13 residues in the CDR3.

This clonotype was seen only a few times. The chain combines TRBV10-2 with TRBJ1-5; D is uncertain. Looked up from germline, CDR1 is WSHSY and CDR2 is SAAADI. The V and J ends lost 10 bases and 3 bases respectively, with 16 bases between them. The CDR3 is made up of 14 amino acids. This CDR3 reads CATLGREYNQPQHF. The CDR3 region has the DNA TGCGCCACCCTAGGGAGAGAATACAATCAGCCCCAGCATTTT.

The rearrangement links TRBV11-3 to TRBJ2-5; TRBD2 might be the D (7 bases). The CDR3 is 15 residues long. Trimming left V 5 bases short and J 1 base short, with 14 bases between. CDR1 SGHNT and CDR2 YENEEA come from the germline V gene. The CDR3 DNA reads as TGTGCCAGCAGCGCGGGGGCAGGGCGCCAAGAGACCCAGTACTTC. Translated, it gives CASSAGAGRQETQYF.

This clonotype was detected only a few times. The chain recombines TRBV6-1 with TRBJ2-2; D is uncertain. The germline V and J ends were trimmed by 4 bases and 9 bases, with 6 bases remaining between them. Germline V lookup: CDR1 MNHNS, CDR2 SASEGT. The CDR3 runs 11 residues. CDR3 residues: CASSAVWELFF. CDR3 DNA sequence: TGTGCCAGCAGTGCCGTTTGGGAGCTGTTTTTT.

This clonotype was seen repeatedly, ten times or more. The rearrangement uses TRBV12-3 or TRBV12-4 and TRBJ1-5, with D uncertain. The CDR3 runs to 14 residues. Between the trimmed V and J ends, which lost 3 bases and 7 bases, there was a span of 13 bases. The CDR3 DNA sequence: TGTGCCAGCAGTTTTACTCTAGGGAGCCAGCCCCAGCATTTT. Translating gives CASSFTLGSQPQHF.

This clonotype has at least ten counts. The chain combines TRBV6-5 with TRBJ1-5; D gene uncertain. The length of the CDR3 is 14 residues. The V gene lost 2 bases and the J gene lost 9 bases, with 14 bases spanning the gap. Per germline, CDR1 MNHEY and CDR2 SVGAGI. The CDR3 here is CASSYGRAVGPQHF. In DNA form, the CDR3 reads TGTGCCAGCAGTTACGGCCGGGCCGTCGGGCCCCAGCATTTT.

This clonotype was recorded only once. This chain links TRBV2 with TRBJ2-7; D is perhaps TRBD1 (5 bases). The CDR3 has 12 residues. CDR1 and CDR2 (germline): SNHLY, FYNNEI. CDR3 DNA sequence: TGTGCCAATGAAGGGAATAGGGGCGAGCAGTGCGTG. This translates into CANEGNRGEQCV.

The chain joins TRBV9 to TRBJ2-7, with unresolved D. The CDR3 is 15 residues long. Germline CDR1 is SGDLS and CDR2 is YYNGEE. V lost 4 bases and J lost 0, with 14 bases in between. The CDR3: CASSLAPSGSYEQYF. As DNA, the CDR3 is TGTGCCAGCAGCTTAGCCCCGTCGGGCTCCTACGAGCAGTACTTC.